This T cell receptor beta chain was recovered during a study of T cells in Graves' hyperthyroidism and ophthalmopathy. There are a few counts of this clonotype. Its antigen is not identified. The study left out patients who had uncontrolled infection, other autoimmune disease, pregnancy or lactation. In making diagnoses, clinical symptoms, serum thyroxine and TRAb, thyroid ultrasound and orbital computed tomography were all used. The PBMCs had their origin in around 9.1 ml of fresh peripheral blood. Findings and limits, study-wide: The authors' 13 V-J model separated ophthalmopathy from stable hyperthyroidism.

RNA transcripts were the template for amplifying TCR beta CDR3 regions. A set of HTBI primers served as the primers for a first-round RT-PCR of the TCR CDR3. From the multiplex PCR reads, TCRdb called clonotypes with MiXCR, one entry per CDR3 protein. The sample has roughly 740,000 distinct CDR3 sequences; over 15% are singletons. Germline V lookup: CDR1 SGHDN, CDR2 FVKESK. The CDR3 sequence is 13 residues long. The V end was cut by 3 bases, the J end by 0 bases, with 5 bases between. The TCR comes from a man in his late teens or twenties with Graves' hyperthyroidism. The chain is built from TRBV14 and TRBJ1-1, with D hard to call. The material sequenced was blood. CDR3: CASSQNMNTEAFF. DNA of the CDR3: TGTGCCAGCAGCCAGAACATGAACACTGAAGCTTTCTTT.